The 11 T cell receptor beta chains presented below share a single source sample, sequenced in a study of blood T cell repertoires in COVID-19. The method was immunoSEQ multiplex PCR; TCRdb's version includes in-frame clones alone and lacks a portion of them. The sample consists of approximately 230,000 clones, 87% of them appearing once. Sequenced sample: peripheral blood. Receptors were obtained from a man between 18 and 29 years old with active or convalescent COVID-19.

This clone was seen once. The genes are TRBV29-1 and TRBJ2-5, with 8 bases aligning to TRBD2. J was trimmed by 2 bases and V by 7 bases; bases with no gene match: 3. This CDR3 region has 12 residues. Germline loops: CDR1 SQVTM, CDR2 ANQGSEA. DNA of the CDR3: TGCAGCGAACAGCGGGGGCAAGAGACCCAGTACTTC. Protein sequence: CSEQRGQETQYF. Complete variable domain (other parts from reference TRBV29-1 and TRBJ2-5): SAVISQKPSRDICQRGTSLTIQCQVDSQVTMMFWYRQQPGQSLTLIATANQGSEATYESGFVIDKFPISRPNLTFSTLTVSNMSPEDSSIYLCSEQRGQETQYFGPGTRLLVL.

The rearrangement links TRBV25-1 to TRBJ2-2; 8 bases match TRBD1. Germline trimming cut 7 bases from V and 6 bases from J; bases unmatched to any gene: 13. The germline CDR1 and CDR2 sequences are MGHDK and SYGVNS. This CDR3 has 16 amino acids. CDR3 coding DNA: TGTGCCAGCACCCCCCAGGGGGCATCTTGGGCCGGGGAGCTGTTTTTT. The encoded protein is CASTPQGASWAGELFF.

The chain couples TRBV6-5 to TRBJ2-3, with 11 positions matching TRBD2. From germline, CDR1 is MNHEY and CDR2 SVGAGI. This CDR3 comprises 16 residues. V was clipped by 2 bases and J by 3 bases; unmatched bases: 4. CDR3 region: CASSYPGTSGTDTQYF. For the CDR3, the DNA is TGTGCCAGCAGTTACCCCGGGACTAGCGGTACAGATACGCAGTATTTT.

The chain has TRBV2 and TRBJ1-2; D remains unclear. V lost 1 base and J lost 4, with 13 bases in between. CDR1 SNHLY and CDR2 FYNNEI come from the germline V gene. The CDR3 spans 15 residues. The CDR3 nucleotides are TGTGCCAGCAGTGAAGAAGGCAGGAGGATCTATGGCTACACCTTC. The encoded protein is CASSEEGRRIYGYTF. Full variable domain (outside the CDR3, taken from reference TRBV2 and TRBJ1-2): EPEVTQTPSHQVTQMGQEVILRCVPISNHLYFYWYRQILGQKVEFLVSFYNNEISEKSEIFDDQFSVERPDGSNFTLKIRSTKLEDSAMYFCASSEEGRRIYGYTFGSGTRLTVV.

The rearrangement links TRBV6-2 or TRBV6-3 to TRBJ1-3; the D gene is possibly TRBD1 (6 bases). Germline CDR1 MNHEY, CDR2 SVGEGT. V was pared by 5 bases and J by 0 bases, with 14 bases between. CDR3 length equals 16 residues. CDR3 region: CASSRTARLSGNTIYF. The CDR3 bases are TGTGCCAGCAGTCGGACAGCGCGCCTCTCTGGAAACACCATATATTTT.

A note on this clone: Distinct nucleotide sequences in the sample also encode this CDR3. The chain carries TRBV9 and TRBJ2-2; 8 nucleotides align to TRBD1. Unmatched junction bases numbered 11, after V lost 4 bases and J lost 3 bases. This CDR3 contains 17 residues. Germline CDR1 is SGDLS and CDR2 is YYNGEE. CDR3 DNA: TGTGCCAGCAGCTCAAGAGGACAGGGACTTTACACCGGGGAGCTGTTTTTT. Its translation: CASSSRGQGLYTGELFF.

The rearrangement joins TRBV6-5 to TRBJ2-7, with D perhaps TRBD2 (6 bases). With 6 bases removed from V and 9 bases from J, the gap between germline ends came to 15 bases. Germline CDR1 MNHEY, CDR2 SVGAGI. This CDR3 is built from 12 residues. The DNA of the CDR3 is TGTGCCAGCAGCGACGGGGGACTCAGGCAGTACTTC. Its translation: CASSDGGLRQYF.

CDR3 protein: CASEFRGLAGDEQFF. The CDR3 coding sequence is TGTGCCAGCGAGTTCAGGGGCCTAGCGGGAGATGAGCAGTTCTTC. This chain joins TRBV28 and TRBJ2-1, with 10 bases matching TRBD2. V shed 8 bases, J shed 8 bases, and the junction held 12 bases outside the gene matches. This CDR3 region has 15 residues. Germline CDR1 reads MDHEN; CDR2 reads SYDVKM.

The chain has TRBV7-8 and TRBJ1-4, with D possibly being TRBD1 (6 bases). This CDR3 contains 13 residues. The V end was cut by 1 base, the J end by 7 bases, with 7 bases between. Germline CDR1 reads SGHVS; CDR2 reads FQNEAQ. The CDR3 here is CASSLEGVEKLFF. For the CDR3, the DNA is TGTGCCAGCAGCTTAGAGGGGGTTGAAAAACTGTTTTTT.

DNA of the CDR3: TGTGCCAGCAGCTGGGGCGGGAACAAGCAGTACTTC. It yields the protein CASSWGGNKQYF. The gene calls are TRBV12-3 or TRBV12-4 and TRBJ2-7; TRBD2 might be the D (6 bases). The CDR3 sequence is 12 residues long. Trimming stripped 6 bases from V and 8 bases from J, with 14 bases between.

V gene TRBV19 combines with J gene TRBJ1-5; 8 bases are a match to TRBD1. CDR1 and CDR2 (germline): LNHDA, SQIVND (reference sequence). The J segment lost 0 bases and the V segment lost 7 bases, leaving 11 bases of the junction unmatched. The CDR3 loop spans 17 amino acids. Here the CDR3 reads CASTSFRGQDSNQPQHF. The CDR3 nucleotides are TGTGCCAGTACTTCTTTCCGGGGACAGGATAGCAATCAGCCCCAGCATTTT.